These 18 T cell receptor beta chains were sequenced from one sample in a study of shared clonotypes between healthy human individuals. Method: immunoSEQ multiplex PCR; TCRdb's copy keeps in-frame clones and lacks some. The profile shows roughly 1,800,000 clones, over 85% of them singletons. Only CD45RO-negative cells positively selected for CCR7 counted as naive CD8 cells, so terminally differentiated effector memory CD45RA+ cells were excluded. Sequencing was carried out using naive CD8+ T cells sorted from blood. The receptors were gathered from a man aged 18 to 35 in good health.

The chain recombines TRBV7-9 with TRBJ2-4; no definite D call. This CDR3 is 14 amino acids long. Germline-derived CDR1 and CDR2 are SEHNR and FQNEAQ (reference sequence). Trimming pared 3 bases from V and 0 bases from J, leaving 6 bases between. This CDR3 reads CASSFGIAKNIQYF. Written as DNA, the CDR3 is TGTGCCAGCAGCTTTGGGATAGCCAAAAACATTCAGTACTTC.

This chain links TRBV7-9 with TRBJ1-4; 7 bases agree with TRBD1. Germline V CDR1 and CDR2: SEHNR, FQNEAQ (reference sequence). This CDR3 spans 15 amino acids. V was pared by 5 bases and J by 8 bases, with 11 bases of the junction left unmatched. The CDR3 region has the DNA TGTGCCAGCAGCCTTACCGACAGGGACGGGGAAAAACTGTTTTTT. Its translation is CASSLTDRDGEKLFF. Looking up the rest from reference TRBV7-9 and TRBJ1-4 gives the full variable domain: DTGVSQNPRHKITKRGQNVTFRCDPISEHNRLYWYRQTLGQGPEFLTYFQNEAQLEKSRLLSDRFSAERPKGSFSTLEIQRTEQGDSAMYLCASSLTDRDGEKLFFGSGTQLSVL.

The gene calls are TRBV27 and TRBJ2-5; 8 bases match TRBD2. V was clipped by 2 bases and J by 2 bases; unmatched bases: 4. This CDR3 comprises 15 residues. CDR1 and CDR2 from the germline V gene are MNHEY and SMNVEV (reference sequence). DNA for the CDR3: TGTGCCAGCAGTTTAACGGTAGCGGGGCAAGAGACCCAGTACTTC. Protein product: CASSLTVAGQETQYF.

The chain carries TRBV11-2 and TRBJ2-2; D may be TRBD2 (6 bases). Germline V gene sequence: CDR1 SGHAT, CDR2 FQNNGV. The length of the CDR3 is 17 residues. V lost 0 bases and J lost 6, with 17 bases in between. This CDR3 reads CASSLDPQKEGPGELFF. The CDR3 DNA reads as TGTGCCAGCAGCTTAGATCCCCAAAAGGAGGGCCCCGGGGAGCTGTTTTTT.

This sequence joins TRBV7-8 and TRBJ2-1, with TRBD2 matching over 14 bases. Per germline, CDR1 SGHVS and CDR2 FQNEAQ. The CDR3 spans 18 residues. With 2 bases clipped from V and 4 bases from J, the junction kept 7 bases outside the gene matches. The DNA for the CDR3 is TGTGCCAGCAGCTTATCCCGGACTAGCGGGGGGCCATACAATGAGCAGTTCTTC. This encodes CASSLSRTSGGPYNEQFF. Filled out from reference TRBV7-8 and TRBJ2-1, the complete variable domain reads GAGVSQSPRYKVAKRGQDVALRCDPISGHVSLFWYQQALGQGPEFLTYFQNEAQLDKSGLPSDRFFAERPEGSVSTLKIQRTQQEDSAVYLCASSLSRTSGGPYNEQFFGPGTRLTVL.

About this clone itself: Distinct nucleotide sequences in the sample also encode this CDR3. The rearrangement links TRBV9 to TRBJ1-1; unclear D gene. The ends were cut back, 2 bases at V and 2 bases at J, with 7 bases in the middle. Germline CDR1 SGDLS, CDR2 YYNGEE. This CDR3 region has 13 residues. The CDR3 loop is CASSVVSNTEAFF. In nucleotides, the CDR3 is TGTGCCAGCAGCGTTGTATCCAACACTGAAGCTTTCTTT.

V and J are TRBV10-3 and TRBJ2-5, with a possible D match to TRBD2 (6 bases). The V and J ends lost 10 bases and 0 bases respectively, with 18 bases between them. Looked up from germline, CDR1 is ENHRY and CDR2 is SYGVKD. The CDR3 is made up of 15 amino acids. CDR3 sequence (DNA): TGTGCCACGGGAGCGGAGATTACGTACCAAGAGACCCAGTACTTC. It yields the protein CATGAEITYQETQYF.

V is TRBV9 and J is TRBJ2-5, with a possible D match to TRBD2 (7 bases). From germline, CDR1 is SGDLS and CDR2 YYNGEE. The CDR3 sequence is 15 residues long. Trimming took 4 bases from V and 7 from J, leaving 20 bases between them. CDR3 DNA sequence: TGTGCCAGCAGCCGACTAGGGGGGGATGATGTGACCCAGTACTTC. This sequence encodes CASSRLGGDDVTQYF.

Comment on this clone: This CDR3 is also generated by other DNA sequences in the sample. The chain carries TRBV27 and TRBJ2-1, with 13 nucleotides matching TRBD2. Germline assignment: CDR1 MNHEY and CDR2 SMNVEV (reference sequence). V trimming: 2 bases; J trimming: 9 bases; junction bases outside the gene matches: 7. The CDR3 extends over 16 amino acids. Here the CDR3 DNA reads TGTGCCAGCAGTTTACTAACTAGCGGGGGGGCAGGTGAGCAGTTCTTC. It is translated as CASSLLTSGGAGEQFF.

J is TRBJ1-1 and V is TRBV7-8; D gene unclear. Trimming left V 1 base short and J 1 base short, with 4 bases between. Germline values: CDR1 SGHVS, CDR2 FQNEAQ. The CDR3 covers 13 residues. In DNA, the CDR3 is TGTGCCAGCAGCTTAGAGGGGAACACTGAAGCTTTCTTT. Amino acids: CASSLEGNTEAFF.

This chain uses TRBV19 with TRBJ2-7, with a tentative D call TRBD2 (5 bases). This CDR3 region has 14 residues. Germline CDR1 and CDR2: LNHDA and SQIVND (reference sequence). V lost 3 bases and J lost 0, with 9 bases in between. The CDR3 loop is CASSIGVVSYEQYF. In DNA form, the CDR3 reads TGTGCCAGTAGTATCGGGGTAGTCTCCTACGAGCAGTACTTC.

The CDR3 nucleotides are TGCGCCAGCAGTGAGTCGGGGGTTTCCTACGAGCAGTACTTC. This codes for CASSESGVSYEQYF. The rearrangement uses TRBV10-1 and TRBJ2-7; D could derive from TRBD1 or TRBD2 (5 bases each). The CDR3 extends over 14 amino acids. Between the trimmed V and J ends, which lost 0 bases and 1 base, there was a span of 7 bases. Germline-derived CDR1 and CDR2 are WNHNN and SYGVQD (reference sequence).

The chain recombines TRBV5-4 with TRBJ2-3; D may be TRBD1 or TRBD2 (5 bases each). Germline V gives CDR1 SGHNT, CDR2 YYREEE (reference sequence). Trimming cost V 2 bases and J 6 bases, with 13 bases left between them. The CDR3 runs to 14 residues. The CDR3 DNA follows: TGTGCCAGCAGCTTAAGTATAGAGGGGGATACGCAGTATTTT. This encodes CASSLSIEGDTQYF.

The rearrangement links TRBV9 to TRBJ1-1; D perhaps matches TRBD1 (6 bases). Germline V gene data show CDR1 as SGDLS and CDR2 as YYNGEE. Trimming cost V 3 bases and J 5 bases, with 17 bases left between them. This CDR3 spans 15 amino acids. Here the CDR3 reads CASSAWDNRGTEAFF. CDR3 nucleotides: TGTGCCAGCAGCGCCTGGGACAATCGAGGGACTGAAGCTTTCTTT.

V is TRBV11-2 and J is TRBJ2-5; 12 nucleotides align to TRBD2. The CDR3 extends over 15 amino acids. V shed 5 bases and J 2 bases; nucleotides not matched to a gene: 3. Germline CDR1 and CDR2: SGHAT and FQNNGV. CDR3 coding DNA: TGTGCCAGCAGCCCGACTAGCGGGAGTCAAGAGACCCAGTACTTC. Translated, it gives CASSPTSGSQETQYF. The full variable domain, its missing parts supplied by reference TRBV11-2 and TRBJ2-5, is EAGVAQSPRYKIIEKRQSVAFWCNPISGHATLYWYQQILGQGPKLLIQFQNNGVVDDSQLPKDRFSAERLKGVDSTLKIQPAKLEDSAVYLCASSPTSGSQETQYFGPGTRLLVL.

V and J are TRBV5-6 and TRBJ2-1; D ambiguous. The CDR3 sequence is 15 residues long. Germline CDR1 reads SGHDT; CDR2 reads YYEEEE. Trimming removed 0 bases from V and 0 bases from J, with 7 bases in between. CDR3 sequence: CASSLGWGSYNEQFF. The CDR3 bases are TGTGCCAGCAGCTTGGGGTGGGGCTCCTACAATGAGCAGTTCTTC.

The rearrangement uses TRBV19 and TRBJ2-7; D remains ambiguous. The V end lost 1 base, the J end lost 6 bases, and 7 bases lay between the germline ends. CDR3 size: 12 residues. Germline V lookup: CDR1 LNHDA, CDR2 SQIVND (reference sequence). CDR3 bases: TGTGCCAGTAGTATAGTCAGGAGCGAGCAGTACTTC. Translation gives CASSIVRSEQYF.

The genes are TRBV14 and TRBJ1-6; no clear D gene. CDR1 and CDR2 (germline): SGHDN, FVKESK. Between the trimmed V and J ends, which lost 0 bases and 10 bases, there was a span of 7 bases. There are 13 residues in the CDR3. CDR3 sequence (DNA): TGTGCCAGCAGCCAAGATATATACTCACCCCTCCACTTT. Residues: CASSQDIYSPLHF. Drawing the rest from reference TRBV14 and TRBJ1-6, the complete variable domain is EAGVTQFPSHSVIEKGQTVTLRCDPISGHDNLYWYRRVMGKEIKFLLHFVKESKQDESGMPNNRFLAERTGGTYSTLKVQPAELEDSGVYFCASSQDIYSPLHFGNGTRLTVT.